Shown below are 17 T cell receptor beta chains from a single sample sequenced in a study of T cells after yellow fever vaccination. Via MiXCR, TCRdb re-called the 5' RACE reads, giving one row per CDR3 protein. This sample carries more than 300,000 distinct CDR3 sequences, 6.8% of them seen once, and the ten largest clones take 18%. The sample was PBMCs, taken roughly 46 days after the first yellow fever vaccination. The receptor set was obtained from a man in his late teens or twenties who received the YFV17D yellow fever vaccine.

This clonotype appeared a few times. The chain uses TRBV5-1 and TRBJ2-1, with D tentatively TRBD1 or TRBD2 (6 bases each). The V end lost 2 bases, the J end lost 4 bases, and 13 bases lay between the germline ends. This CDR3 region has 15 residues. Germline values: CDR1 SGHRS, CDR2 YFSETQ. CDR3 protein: CASSLWTGAYNEQFF. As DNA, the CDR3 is TGCGCCAGCAGCTTATGGACGGGGGCTTACAATGAGCAGTTCTTC.

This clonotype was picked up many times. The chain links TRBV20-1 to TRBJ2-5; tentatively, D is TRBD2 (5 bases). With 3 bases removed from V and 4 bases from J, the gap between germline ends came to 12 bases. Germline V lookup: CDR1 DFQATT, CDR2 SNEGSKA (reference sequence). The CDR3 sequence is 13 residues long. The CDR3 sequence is CSASADLRETQYF. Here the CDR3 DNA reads TGCAGTGCTAGCGCGGACTTAAGAGAGACCCAGTACTTC.

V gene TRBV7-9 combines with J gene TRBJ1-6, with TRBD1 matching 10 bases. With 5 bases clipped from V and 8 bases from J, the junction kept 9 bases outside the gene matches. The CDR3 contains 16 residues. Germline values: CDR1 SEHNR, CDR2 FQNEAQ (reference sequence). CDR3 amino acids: CASSLGIGTGDSPLHF. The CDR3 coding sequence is TGTGCCAGCAGCCTCGGGATCGGGACAGGGGATTCACCCCTCCACTTT.

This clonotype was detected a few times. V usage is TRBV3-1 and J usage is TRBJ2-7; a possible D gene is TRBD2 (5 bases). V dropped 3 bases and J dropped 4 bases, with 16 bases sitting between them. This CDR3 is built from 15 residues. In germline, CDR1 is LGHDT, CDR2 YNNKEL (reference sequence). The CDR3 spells CASSQRGLGGYEQYF. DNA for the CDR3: TGTGCCAGCAGCCAGCGAGGCCTTGGAGGTTACGAGCAGTACTTC.

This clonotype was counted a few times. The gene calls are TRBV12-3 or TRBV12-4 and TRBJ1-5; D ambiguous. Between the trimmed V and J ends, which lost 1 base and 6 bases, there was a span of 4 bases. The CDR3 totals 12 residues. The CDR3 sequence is CASSLEVQPQHF. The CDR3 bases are TGTGCCAGCAGTTTAGAAGTTCAGCCCCAGCATTTT.

The CDR3 DNA is TGTGCCAGTAGTCAGGACAGGAGTCTGACCTACGAGCAGTACTTC. This codes for CASSQDRSLTYEQYF. This chain uses TRBV19 with TRBJ2-7; the match to TRBD1 covers 7 bases. Per germline, CDR1 LNHDA and CDR2 SQIVND (reference sequence). V lost 5 bases to trimming and J lost 2 bases; unmatched junction nucleotides: 9. CDR3 length: 15 amino acids.

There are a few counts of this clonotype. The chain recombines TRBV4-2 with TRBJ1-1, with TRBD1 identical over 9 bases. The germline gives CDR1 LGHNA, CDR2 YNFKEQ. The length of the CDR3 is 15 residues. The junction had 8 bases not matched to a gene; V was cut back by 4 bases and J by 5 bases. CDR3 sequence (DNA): TGTGCCAGCAGCCGGACCGGGACAGGGAAAACTGAAGCTTTCTTT. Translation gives CASSRTGTGKTEAFF.

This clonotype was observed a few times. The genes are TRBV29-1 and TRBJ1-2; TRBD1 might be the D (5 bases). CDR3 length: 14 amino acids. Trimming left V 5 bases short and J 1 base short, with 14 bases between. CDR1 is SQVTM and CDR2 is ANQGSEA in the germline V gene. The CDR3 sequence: CSVTSGTNNYGYTF. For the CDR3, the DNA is TGCAGCGTTACCTCCGGGACGAATAACTATGGCTACACCTTC.

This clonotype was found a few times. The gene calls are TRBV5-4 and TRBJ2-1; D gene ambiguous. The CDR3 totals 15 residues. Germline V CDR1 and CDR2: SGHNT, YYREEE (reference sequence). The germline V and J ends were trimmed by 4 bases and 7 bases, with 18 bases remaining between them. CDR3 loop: CASSPDPASGNEQFF. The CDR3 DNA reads TGTGCCAGCAGCCCTGACCCCGCCTCCGGGAATGAGCAGTTCTTC.

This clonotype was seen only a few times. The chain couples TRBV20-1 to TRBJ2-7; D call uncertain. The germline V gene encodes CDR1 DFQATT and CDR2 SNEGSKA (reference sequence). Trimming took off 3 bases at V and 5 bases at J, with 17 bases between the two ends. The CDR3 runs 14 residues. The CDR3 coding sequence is TGCAGTGCTAGGCTCGACGGCCTCTCTGACGAGCAGTACTTC. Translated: CSARLDGLSDEQYF.

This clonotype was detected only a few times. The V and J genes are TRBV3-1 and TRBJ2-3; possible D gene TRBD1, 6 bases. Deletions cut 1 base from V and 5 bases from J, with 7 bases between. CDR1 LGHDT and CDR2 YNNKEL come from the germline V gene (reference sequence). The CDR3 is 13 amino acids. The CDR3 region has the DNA TGTGCCAGCAGCCAAGCAGGGGTAGATACGCAGTATTTT. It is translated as CASSQAGVDTQYF.

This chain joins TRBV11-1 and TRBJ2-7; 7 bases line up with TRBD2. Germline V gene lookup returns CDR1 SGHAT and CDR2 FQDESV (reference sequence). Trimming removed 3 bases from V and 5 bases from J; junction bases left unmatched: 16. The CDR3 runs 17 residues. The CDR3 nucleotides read TGTGCCAGCAGCTTCCCCCCCTCTAACGGGGGGAAAAACGAGCAGTACGTC. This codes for CASSFPPSNGGKNEQYV.

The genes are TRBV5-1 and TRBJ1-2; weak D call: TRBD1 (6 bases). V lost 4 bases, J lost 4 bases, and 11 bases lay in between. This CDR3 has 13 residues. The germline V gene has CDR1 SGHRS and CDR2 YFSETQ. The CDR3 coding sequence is TGCGCCAGCAGCCGGACAGACACCTATGGCTACACCTTC. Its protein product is CASSRTDTYGYTF.

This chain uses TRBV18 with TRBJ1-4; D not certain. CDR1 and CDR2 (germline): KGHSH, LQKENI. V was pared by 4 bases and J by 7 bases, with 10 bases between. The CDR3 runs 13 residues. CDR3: CASSLGGPEKLFF. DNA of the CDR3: TGTGCCAGCTCACTGGGCGGACCTGAAAAACTGTTTTTT.

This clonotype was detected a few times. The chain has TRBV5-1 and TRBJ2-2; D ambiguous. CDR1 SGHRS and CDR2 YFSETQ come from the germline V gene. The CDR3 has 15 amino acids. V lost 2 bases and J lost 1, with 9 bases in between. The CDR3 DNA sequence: TGCGCCAGCAGCTTAGCCCAGGAGAACACCGGGGAGCTGTTTTTT. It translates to CASSLAQENTGELFF. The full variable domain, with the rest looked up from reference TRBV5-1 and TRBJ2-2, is KAGVTQTPRYLIKTRGQQVTLSCSPISGHRSVSWYQQTPGQGLQFLFEYFSETQRNKGNFPGRFSGRQFSNSRSEMNVSTLELGDSALYLCASSLAQENTGELFFGEGSRLTVL.

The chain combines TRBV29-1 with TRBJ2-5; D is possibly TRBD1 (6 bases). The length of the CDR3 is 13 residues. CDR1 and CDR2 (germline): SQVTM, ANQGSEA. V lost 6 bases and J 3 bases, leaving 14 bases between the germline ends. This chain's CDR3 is CSVPGPGEETQYF. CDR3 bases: TGCAGCGTCCCGGGACCAGGGGAAGAGACCCAGTACTTC.

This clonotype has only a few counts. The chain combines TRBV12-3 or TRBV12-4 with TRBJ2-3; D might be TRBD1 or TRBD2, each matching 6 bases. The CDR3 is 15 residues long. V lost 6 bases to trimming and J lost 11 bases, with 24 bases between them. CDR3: CASRFGGLRGIRQYF. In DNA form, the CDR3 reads TGTGCCAGCAGATTCGGGGGCCTGAGGGGTATAAGGCAGTATTTT.